The rows below give T cell receptor beta chains drawn from one sample of a study of T cell responses to AZD1222 COVID-19 vaccine. Method: immunoSEQ multiplex PCR; TCRdb's copy keeps in-frame clones and lacks some. The sample holds about 150,000 clones, 90% seen once. The sequencing used peripheral blood, collected on day 0 of AZD1222 vaccination. These receptors were obtained from an adult in good health. Both conserved end residues are part of each CDR3. The D gene is left open where the match is weak. Clone size is stated in some rows and not others, as once, few, many or a class when expanded.

>TRBJ2-5|NA|NA|TRBV24-1
TGTGCCACCGGTACGGATCTCGGGACCCAGTACTTC
CATGTDLGTQYF
>TRBJ2-7|NA|TRBD2|TRBV6-2/TRBV6-3
TGTGCCAGCAGTTACGCTAGCGGGAGAAAACCCTCCTACGAGCAGTACTTC
CASSYASGRKPSYEQYF
>TRBJ2-7|few|NA|TRBV7-9
TGTGCCAGCAGCTTAGAATACGGGACACTCGCCTACGAGCAGTACTTC
CASSLEYGTLAYEQYF
>TRBJ1-1|NA|NA|TRBV5-1
TGCGCCAGCAGCCCAGAGACAAGTGAAGCTTTCTTT
CASSPETSEAFF
>TRBJ1-1|NA|NA|TRBV2
TGTGCCAGCACCGATGAGACAGCCAGTAACACTGAAGCTTTCTTT
CASTDETASNTEAFF
>TRBJ2-1|NA|TRBD2|TRBV7-9
TGTGCCAGCAGCTTAGGGTCACCGGGACTAGCGGGAGAGACGAATGAGCAGTTCTTC
CASSLGSPGLAGETNEQFF
>TRBJ1-6|few|NA|TRBV9
TGTGCCAGCAGCGTAGGACAGTCAGCACCCCTCCACTTT
CASSVGQSAPLHF
>TRBJ1-1|NA|NA|TRBV7-9
TGTGCCAGCAGCCCCCGGGACTTGAACACTGAAGCTTTCTTT
CASSPRDLNTEAFF
>TRBJ2-6|NA|NA|TRBV7-8
TGTGCCAGCAGCTTAGTAGAGGGGCCAGGGGCCAACGTCCTGACTTTC
CASSLVEGPGANVLTF
>TRBJ2-7|NA|NA|TRBV29-1
TGCAGCGTTGACCGGACGGGAACCTACGAGCAGTACTTC
CSVDRTGTYEQYF
>TRBJ1-6|NA|NA|TRBV6-4
TGTGCCAGCAGTGAGGGACCTTACCTTAATTCACCCCTCCACTTT
CASSEGPYLNSPLHF
>TRBJ2-2|NA|NA|TRBV6-2/TRBV6-3
TGTGCCAGCAGTCCAGGGTTGGGGGAGCTGTTTTTT
CASSPGLGELFF
>TRBJ2-3|NA|TRBD2|TRBV13
TGTGCCAGCAGCTTGCGGGAGCAAGCCACAGATACGCAGTATTTT
CASSLREQATDTQYF
>TRBJ1-3|NA|NA|TRBV5-1
TGCGCCAGCAGCACTGAGGCCCTCTCTGGAAACACCATATATTTT
CASSTEALSGNTIYF
>TRBJ2-1|NA|TRBD2|TRBV19
TGTGCCAGTAGTAGGACGGGGGGTGAACCCTACAATGAGCAGTTCTTC
CASSRTGGEPYNEQFF
>TRBJ2-1|NA|NA|TRBV19
TGTGCCAGTAGCCCCGACCCACGCTCCTACAATGAGCAGTTCTTC
CASSPDPRSYNEQFF
>TRBJ1-2|NA|TRBD1|TRBV29-1
TGCAGCGTTGAAGATAATACAGGGGGCGCTGGCTACACCTTC
CSVEDNTGGAGYTF
>TRBJ1-1|NA|NA|TRBV2
TGTGCCAGCACAGGGTCAGGTCTTATGAACACTGAAGCTTTCTTT
CASTGSGLMNTEAFF
>TRBJ2-1|once|NA|TRBV7-9
TGTGCCAGCAGCTTAACTTGGCTAGCGACCCGCAATGAGCAGTTCTTC
CASSLTWLATRNEQFF
>TRBJ2-2|NA|TRBD1|TRBV5-5
TGTGCCAGCAGCCGAAACAGGGGGTGGAACACCGGGGAGCTGTTTTTT
CASSRNRGWNTGELFF
>TRBJ2-2|NA|NA|TRBV6-6
TGTGCCAGCAGTTCGGTACTAGCTGGACTTAGCGGGGAGCTGTTTTTT
CASSSVLAGLSGELFF
>TRBJ1-1|NA|NA|TRBV2
TGTGCCATCCAGGACCTAACCCTCACTGAAGCTTTCTTT
CAIQDLTLTEAFF